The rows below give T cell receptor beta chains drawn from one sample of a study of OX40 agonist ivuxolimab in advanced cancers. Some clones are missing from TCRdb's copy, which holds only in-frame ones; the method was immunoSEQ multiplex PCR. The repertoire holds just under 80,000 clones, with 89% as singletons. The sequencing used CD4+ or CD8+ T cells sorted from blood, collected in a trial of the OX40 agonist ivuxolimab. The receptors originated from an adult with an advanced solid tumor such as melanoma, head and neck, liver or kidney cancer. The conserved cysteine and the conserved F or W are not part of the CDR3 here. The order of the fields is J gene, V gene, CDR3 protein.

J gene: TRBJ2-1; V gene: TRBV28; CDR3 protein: ASTRNHNEQF
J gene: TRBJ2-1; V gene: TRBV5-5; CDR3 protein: ASSIQREPNNEQF
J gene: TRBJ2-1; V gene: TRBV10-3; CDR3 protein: AISGGATSSYNEQF
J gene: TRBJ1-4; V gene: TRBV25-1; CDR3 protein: ASSESRGRGEKLF
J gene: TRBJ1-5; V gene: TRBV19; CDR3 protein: ASRDRKNQPQH
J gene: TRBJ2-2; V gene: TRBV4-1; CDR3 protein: ASHRRWLAENTGELF
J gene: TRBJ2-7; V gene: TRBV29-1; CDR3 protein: SATRTSGRAYEQY
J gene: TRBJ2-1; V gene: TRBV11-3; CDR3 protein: ASSGQHNEQF
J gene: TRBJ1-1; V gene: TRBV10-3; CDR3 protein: AIRTGQGGDTEAF
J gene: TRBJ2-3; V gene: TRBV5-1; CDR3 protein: ASGLAGGTDTQY
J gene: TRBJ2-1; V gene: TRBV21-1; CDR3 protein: ASRSGRFNEQF
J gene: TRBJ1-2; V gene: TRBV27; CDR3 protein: ASRRTGDHYGYT
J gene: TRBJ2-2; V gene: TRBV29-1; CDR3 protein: SVGASTGELF
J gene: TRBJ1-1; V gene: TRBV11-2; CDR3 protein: ASSLVTQSTEAF
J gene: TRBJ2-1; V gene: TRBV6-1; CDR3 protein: ASSEFLAGNYNEQF
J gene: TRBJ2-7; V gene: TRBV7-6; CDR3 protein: ASSLDRGDEQY
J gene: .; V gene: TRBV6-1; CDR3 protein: ASSEDSAGEYEQY
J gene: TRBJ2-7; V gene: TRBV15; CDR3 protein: ATSRDSVRHEQY
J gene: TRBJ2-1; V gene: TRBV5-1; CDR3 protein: ASSPDRTAGQF
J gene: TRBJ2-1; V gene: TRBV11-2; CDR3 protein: ASSPSSSGYNEQF
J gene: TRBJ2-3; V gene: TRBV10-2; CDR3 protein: ASSDPPTDTQY
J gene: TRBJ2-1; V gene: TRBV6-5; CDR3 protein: ASSSETGAGRGEQF
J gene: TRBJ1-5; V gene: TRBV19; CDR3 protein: ASSGQGGNQPQH
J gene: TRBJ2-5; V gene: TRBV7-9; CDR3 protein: ASSRGLAGSQETQY
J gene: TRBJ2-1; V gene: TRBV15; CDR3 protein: ATSSGSQVDNEQF
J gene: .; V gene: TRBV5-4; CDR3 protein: ASSLAVLGVSYEQY
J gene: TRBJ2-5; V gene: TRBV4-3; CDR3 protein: ASSQDGTGLETQY
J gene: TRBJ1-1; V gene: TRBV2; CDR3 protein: ASSEQVTGNTEAF
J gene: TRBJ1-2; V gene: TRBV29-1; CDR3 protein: SVGPPGLPNYGYT
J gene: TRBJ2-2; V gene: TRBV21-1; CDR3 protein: ASSKPRMRVAGKNTGELF
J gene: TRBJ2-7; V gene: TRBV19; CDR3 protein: ASSIVAASAYEQY
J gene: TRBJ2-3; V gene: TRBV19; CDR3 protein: ASSMTGSGRTQY